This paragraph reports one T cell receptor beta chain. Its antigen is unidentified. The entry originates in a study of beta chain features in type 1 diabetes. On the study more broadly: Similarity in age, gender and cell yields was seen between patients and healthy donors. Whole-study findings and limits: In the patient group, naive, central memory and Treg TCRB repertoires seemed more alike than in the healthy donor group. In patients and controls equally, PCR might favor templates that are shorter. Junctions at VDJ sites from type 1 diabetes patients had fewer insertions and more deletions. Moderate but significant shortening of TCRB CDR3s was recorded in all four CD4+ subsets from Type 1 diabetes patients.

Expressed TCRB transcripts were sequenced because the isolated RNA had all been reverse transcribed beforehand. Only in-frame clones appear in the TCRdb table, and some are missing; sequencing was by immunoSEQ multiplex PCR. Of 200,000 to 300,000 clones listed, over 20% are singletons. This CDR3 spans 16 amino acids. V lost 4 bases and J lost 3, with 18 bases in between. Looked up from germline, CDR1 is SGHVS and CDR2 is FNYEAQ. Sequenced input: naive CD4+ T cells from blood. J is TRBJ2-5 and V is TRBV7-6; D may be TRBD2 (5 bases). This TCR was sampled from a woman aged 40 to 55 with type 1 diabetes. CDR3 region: CASSSQTAELEETQYF. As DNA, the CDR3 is TGTGCCAGCAGCTCGCAGACCGCAGAACTAGAAGAGACCCAGTACTTC.